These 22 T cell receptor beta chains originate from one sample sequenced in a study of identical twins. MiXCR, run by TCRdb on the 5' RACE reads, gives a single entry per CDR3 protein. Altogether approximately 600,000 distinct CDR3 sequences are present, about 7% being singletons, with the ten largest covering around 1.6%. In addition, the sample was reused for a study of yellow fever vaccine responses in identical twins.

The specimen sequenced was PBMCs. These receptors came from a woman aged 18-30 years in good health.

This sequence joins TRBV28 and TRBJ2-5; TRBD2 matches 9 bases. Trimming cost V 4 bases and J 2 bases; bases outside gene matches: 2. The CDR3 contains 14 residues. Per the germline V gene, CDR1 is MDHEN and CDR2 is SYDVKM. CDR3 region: CASSSLAGQETQYF. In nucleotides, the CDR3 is TGTGCCAGCAGTTCCCTAGCGGGGCAAGAGACCCAGTACTTC.

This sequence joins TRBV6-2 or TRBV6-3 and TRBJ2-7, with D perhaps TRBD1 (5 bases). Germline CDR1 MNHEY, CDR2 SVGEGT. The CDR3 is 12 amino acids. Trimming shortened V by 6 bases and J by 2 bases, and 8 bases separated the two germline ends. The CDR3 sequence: CASRDRTYEQYF. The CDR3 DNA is TGTGCCAGCAGAGACAGAACCTACGAGCAGTACTTC.

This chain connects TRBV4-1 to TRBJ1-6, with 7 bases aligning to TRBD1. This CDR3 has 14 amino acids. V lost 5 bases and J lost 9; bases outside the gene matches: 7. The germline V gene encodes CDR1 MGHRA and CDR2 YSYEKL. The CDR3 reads CASSNTGAASPLHF. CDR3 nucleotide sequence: TGCGCCAGCAGCAATACAGGGGCGGCTTCACCCCTCCACTTT.

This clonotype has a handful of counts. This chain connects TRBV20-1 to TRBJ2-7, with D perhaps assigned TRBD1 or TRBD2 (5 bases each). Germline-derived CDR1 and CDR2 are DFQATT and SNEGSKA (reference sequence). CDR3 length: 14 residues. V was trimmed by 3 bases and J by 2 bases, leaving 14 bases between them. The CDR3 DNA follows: TGCAGTGCTAGCGAGGGGAAGTGGCCCTACGAGCAGTACGTC. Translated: CSASEGKWPYEQYV.

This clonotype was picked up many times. The DNA for the CDR3 is TGCGCCAGCAGCCAAGAGAGTCAGCAGAACACTGAAGCTTTCTTT. Translating it yields CASSQESQQNTEAFF. J is TRBJ1-1 and V is TRBV4-1, with D uncertain. The CDR3 length is 15 residues. CDR1 is MGHRA and CDR2 is YSYEKL in the germline V gene. Trimming cost V 0 bases and J 1 base, with 9 bases left between them.

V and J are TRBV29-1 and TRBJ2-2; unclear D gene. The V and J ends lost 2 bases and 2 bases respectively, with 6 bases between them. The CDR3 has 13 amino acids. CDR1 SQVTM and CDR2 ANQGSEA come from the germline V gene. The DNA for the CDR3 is TGCAGCGTTGAAATGGTAAACACCGGGGAGCTGTTTTTT. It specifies CSVEMVNTGELFF.

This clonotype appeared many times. As DNA, the CDR3 is TGTGCCAGCAGCCAAGTTGCCGGGGAGCTGTTTTTT. Translating it yields CASSQVAGELFF. The chain uses TRBV3-1 and TRBJ2-2; D is uncertain. The CDR3 runs to 12 residues. V lost 1 base and J 6 bases, leaving 3 bases between the germline ends. Germline-derived CDR1 and CDR2 are LGHDT and YNNKEL (reference sequence).

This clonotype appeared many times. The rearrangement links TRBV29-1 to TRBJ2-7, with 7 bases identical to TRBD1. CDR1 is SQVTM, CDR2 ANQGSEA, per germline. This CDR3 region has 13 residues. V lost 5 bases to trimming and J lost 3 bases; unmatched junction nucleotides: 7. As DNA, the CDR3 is TGCAGCGTTAGAACAGGGGACAGCTACGAGCAGTACGTC. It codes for CSVRTGDSYEQYV.

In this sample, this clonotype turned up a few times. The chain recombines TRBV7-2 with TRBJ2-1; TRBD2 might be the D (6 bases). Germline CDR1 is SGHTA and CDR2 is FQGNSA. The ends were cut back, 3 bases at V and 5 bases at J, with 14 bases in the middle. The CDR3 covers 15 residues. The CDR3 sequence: CASSFSGSVNNEQFF. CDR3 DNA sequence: TGTGCCAGCAGCTTCTCCGGGAGTGTAAACAATGAGCAGTTCTTC.

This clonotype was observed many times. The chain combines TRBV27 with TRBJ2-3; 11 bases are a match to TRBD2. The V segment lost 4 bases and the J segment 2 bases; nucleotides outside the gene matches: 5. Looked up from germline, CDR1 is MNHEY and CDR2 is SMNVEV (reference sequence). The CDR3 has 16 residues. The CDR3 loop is CASSSRLAGTTDTQYF. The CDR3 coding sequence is TGTGCCAGCAGTTCCAGACTAGCGGGGACCACAGATACGCAGTATTTT.

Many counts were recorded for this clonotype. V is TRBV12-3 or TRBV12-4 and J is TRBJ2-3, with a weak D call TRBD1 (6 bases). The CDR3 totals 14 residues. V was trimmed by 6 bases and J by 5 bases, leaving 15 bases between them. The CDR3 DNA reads TGTGCCAGCAGGAAGAGAGAAGGGGGAGATACGCAGTATTTT. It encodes CASRKREGGDTQYF.

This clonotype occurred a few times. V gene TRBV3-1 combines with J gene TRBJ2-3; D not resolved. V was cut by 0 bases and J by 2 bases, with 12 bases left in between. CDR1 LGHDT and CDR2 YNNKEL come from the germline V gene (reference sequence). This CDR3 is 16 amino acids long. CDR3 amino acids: CASSQETARSTDTQYF. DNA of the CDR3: TGTGCCAGCAGCCAAGAAACGGCCAGATCCACAGATACGCAGTATTTT.

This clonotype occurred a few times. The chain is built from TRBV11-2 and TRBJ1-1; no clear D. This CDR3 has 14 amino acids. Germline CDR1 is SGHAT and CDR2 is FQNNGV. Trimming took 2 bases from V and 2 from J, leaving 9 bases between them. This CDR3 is CASSLSTINTEAFF. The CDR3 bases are TGTGCCAGCAGCTTATCCACAATCAACACTGAAGCTTTCTTT.

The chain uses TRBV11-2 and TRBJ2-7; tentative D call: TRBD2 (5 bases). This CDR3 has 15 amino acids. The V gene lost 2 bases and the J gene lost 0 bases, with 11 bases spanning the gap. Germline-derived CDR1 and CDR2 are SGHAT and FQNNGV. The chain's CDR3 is CASSLSTTLSYEQYF. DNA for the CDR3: TGTGCCAGCAGCTTATCGACTACACTCTCCTACGAGCAGTACTTC.

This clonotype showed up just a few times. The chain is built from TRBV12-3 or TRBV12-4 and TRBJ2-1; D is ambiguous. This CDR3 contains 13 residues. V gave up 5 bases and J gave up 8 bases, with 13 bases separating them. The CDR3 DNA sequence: TGTGCCAGCAGTCTGACGACCTTGGATGAGCAGTTCTTC. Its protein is CASSLTTLDEQFF.

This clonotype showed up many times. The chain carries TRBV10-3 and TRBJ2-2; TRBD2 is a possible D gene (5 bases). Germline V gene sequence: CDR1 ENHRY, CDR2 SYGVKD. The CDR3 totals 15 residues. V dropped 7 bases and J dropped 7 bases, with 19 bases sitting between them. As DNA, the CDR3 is TGTGCCATCAATGCCGACCGCTTAGGAGGCGGGGAGCTGTTTTTT. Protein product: CAINADRLGGGELFF.

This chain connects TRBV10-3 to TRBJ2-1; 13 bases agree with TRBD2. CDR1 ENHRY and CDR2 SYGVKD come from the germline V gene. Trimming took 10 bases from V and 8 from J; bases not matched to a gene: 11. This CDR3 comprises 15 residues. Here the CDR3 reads CATRLRTSGSDEQFF. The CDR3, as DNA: TGTGCCACCAGACTTAGGACTAGCGGGAGCGATGAGCAGTTCTTC.

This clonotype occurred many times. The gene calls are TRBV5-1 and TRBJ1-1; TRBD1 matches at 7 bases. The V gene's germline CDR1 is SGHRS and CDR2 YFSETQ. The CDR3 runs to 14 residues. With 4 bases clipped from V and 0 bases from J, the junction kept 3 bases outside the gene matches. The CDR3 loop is CASSVTGMNTEAFF. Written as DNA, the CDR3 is TGCGCCAGCAGCGTGACAGGGATGAACACTGAAGCTTTCTTT.

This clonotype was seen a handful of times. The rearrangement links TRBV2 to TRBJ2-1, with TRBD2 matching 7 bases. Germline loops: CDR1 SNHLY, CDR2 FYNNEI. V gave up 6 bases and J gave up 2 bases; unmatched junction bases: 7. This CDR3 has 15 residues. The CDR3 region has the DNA TGTGCCAGCAGCAATGCTAGCGGCCCCTACAATGAGCAGTTCTTC. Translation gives CASSNASGPYNEQFF.

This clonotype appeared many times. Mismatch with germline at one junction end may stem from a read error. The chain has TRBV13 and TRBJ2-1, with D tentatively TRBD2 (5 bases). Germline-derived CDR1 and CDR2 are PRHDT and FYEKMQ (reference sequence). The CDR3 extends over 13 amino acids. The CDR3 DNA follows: TGTGCCAGCAGTCCGGACTCCAACAATGAGCAGTTCTTC. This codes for CASSPDSNNEQFF.

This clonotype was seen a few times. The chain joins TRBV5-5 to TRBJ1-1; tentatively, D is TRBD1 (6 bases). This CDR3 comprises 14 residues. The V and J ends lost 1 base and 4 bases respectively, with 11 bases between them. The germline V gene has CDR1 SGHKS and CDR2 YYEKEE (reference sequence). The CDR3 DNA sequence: TGTGCCAGCAGCTTGCGAGACAGGCCCACTGAAGCTTTCTTT. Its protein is CASSLRDRPTEAFF.

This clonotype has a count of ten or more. CDR3 amino acids: CASSNPRGSPNSYEQYF. The DNA of the CDR3 is TGTGCCAGCAGTAACCCCAGAGGGTCCCCTAATAGTTACGAGCAGTACTTC. This chain uses TRBV6-5 with TRBJ2-7; D possibly corresponds to TRBD2 (5 bases). CDR3 length equals 17 residues. Germline V gene lookup returns CDR1 MNHEY and CDR2 SVGAGI. The V and J ends lost 5 bases and 4 bases respectively, with 24 bases between them.